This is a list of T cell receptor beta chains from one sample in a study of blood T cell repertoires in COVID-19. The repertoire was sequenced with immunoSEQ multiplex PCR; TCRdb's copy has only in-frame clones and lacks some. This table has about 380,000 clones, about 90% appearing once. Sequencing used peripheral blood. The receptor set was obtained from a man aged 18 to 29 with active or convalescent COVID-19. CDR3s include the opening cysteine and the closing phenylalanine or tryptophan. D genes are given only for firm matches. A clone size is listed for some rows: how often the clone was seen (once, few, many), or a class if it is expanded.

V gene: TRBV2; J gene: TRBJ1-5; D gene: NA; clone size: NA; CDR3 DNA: TGTGCCAGCAGTGCCGCGGAGGGGACGAATCAGCCCCAGCATTTT; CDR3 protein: CASSAAEGTNQPQHF
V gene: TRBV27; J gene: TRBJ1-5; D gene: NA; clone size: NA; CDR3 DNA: TGTGCCAGCAGTTTAGGGTCAGGTGAGCCCCAGCATTTT; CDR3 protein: CASSLGSGEPQHF
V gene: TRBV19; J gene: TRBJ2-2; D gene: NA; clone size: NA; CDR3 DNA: TGTGCCAGTAGTGGGGCGGTTGGGGAGCTGTTTTTT; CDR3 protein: CASSGAVGELFF
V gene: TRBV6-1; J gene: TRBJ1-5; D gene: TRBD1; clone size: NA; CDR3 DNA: TGTGCCAGCAGTGGGAGGGCGGGACAGGGCAATCAGCCCCAGCATTTT; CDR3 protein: CASSGRAGQGNQPQHF
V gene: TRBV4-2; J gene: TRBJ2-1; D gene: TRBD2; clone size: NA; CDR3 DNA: TGTGCCAGCAGCCAGAAAGCACCAATAGCGGGAGGGGTCCACAATGAGCAGTTCTTC; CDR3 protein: CASSQKAPIAGGVHNEQFF
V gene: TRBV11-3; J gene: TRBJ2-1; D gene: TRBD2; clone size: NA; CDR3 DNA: TGTGCCAGCAGCTTAGGCTTAGCGGGAGTATACGGTGAGCAGTTCTTC; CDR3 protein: CASSLGLAGVYGEQFF
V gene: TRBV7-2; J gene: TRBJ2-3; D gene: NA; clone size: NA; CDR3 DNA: TGTGCCAGCAGTTTCACCGGAGGGGTGTCAGATACGCAGTATTTT; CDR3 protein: CASSFTGGVSDTQYF
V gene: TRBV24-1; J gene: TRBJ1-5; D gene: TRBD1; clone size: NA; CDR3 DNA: TGTGCCACCAGTGACATGGGACAGGGAAATCAGCCCCAGCATTTT; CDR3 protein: CATSDMGQGNQPQHF
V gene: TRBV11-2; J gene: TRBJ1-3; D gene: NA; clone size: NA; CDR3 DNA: TGTGCCAGCAGCTTAGTTGGAGACTGGACTGGAAACACCATATATTTT; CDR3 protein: CASSLVGDWTGNTIYF
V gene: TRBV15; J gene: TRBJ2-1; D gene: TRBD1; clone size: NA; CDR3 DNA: TGTGCCACCAGCAGAGATGGGACAGGGGGCGAGCAGTTCTTC; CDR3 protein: CATSRDGTGGEQFF
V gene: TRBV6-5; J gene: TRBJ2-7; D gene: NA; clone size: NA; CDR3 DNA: TGTGCCAGCAGTCAGGGGCCCTACGAGCAGTACTTC; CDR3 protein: CASSQGPYEQYF
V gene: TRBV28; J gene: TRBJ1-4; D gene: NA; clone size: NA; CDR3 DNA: TGTGCCAGCTCACGGGGAGGGGGGCCTAATGAAAAACTGTTTTTT; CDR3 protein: CASSRGGGPNEKLFF
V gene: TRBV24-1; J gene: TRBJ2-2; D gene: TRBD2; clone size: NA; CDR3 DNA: TGTGCCACCAGTGATCCGCGGACTAGCGGTAACACCGGGGAGCTGTTTTTT; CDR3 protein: CATSDPRTSGNTGELFF
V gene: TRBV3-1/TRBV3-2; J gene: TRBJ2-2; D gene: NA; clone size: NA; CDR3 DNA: TGTGCCAGCAGCCACAGGGACAGGGCGGTAGCGGGAGGCCGGACCGGGGAGCTGTTTTTT; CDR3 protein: CASSHRDRAVAGGRTGELFF
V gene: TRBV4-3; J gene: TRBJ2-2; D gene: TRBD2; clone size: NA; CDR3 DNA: TGCGCCAGCAGCCAGATCGGACTAGTCACGGCCGGGGAGCTGTTTTTT; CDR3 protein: CASSQIGLVTAGELFF
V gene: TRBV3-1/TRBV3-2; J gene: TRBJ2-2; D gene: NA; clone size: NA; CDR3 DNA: TGTGCCAGCAGCCAACCGACTAGTTACACCGGGGAGCTGTTTTTT; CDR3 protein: CASSQPTSYTGELFF
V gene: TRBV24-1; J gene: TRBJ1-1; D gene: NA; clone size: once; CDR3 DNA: TGTGCCACCATGTGGGGGCCCGAGGCTTTCTTT; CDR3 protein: CATMWGPEAFF
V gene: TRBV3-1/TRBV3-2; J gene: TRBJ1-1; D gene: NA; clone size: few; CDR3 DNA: TGTGCCAGCACCCCGGTTCAGGGGATTTTGAACACTGAAGCTTTCTTT; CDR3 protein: CASTPVQGILNTEAFF
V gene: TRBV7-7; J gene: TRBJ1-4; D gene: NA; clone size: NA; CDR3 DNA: TGTGCTAGCCAGCTCTCTCCGGGGGATGAAAAACTGTTTTTT; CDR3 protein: CASQLSPGDEKLFF
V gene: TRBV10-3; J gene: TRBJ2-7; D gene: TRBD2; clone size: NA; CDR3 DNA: TGTGCCATCAGTGAGCCCGGGACTAGCGTTTACGAGCAGTACTTC; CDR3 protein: CAISEPGTSVYEQYF